A selection of T cell receptor beta chains follows, all from one sample in a study of radiotherapy plus CTLA-4 blockade in lung cancer. Repertoires were generated with immunoSEQ multiplex PCR, while TCRdb's copy carries only in-frame clones and drops some. The repertoire holds about 60,000 clones, with around 81% as singletons. Sequencing was performed on peripheral blood, taken from a patient treated with radiotherapy plus ipilimumab. The source is a human donor with non-small cell lung cancer who had a partial response to radiotherapy plus ipilimumab. Both conserved end residues are part of each CDR3. The order of the fields is clone size, D gene, J gene, V gene, CDR3 DNA, CDR3 protein. A D gene is named only where the DNA matches it firmly. Only some rows state a clone size, as once, few, many or a class for expanded clones.

NA	NA	TRBJ2-1	TRBV11-2	TGTGCCAGCGGAAACTTAGCGGTTTCCTACAATGAGCAGTTCTTC	CASGNLAVSYNEQFF
once	NA	TRBJ2-2	TRBV25-1	TGTGCCAGCAGCTCCGAGGGTGCTAGCCCCGGGGAGCTGTTTTTT	CASSSEGASPGELFF
NA	NA	TRBJ2-1	TRBV6-4	TGTGCCAGCAGTGACGGGGGGAGGAGAGTCAATGAGCAGTTCTTC	CASSDGGRRVNEQFF
NA	TRBD1	TRBJ1-2	TRBV19	TGTGCCAGTAGTATAGATCCTGGCAGGGGGCGTCACTATGGCTACACCTTC	CASSIDPGRGRHYGYTF
NA	TRBD2	TRBJ2-7	TRBV7-3	TGTGCCAGCAGCCCGGCGAGCGGGGGACGCTACGAGCAGTACTTC	CASSPASGGRYEQYF
NA	NA	TRBJ2-1	TRBV5-6	TGTGCCAGCAGCTCCCGGGACAAAGGCAATGAGCAGTTCTTC	CASSSRDKGNEQFF
NA	TRBD2	TRBJ2-3	TRBV23-1	TGCGCCAGCAGTCAAATGCGGGAGGGCGAACTTTCTAGCACAGATACGCAGTATTTT	CASSQMREGELSSTDTQYF
once	NA	TRBJ1-2	TRBV10-3	TGTGCCATCAGTGAGTCCTGGGGGGACGACTATGGCTACACCTTC	CAISESWGDDYGYTF
NA	TRBD2	TRBJ2-1	TRBV28	TGTGCCAGCAGCTCCACAAAAGTGCTAGCGGGAGTTTACAATGAGCAGTTCTTC	CASSSTKVLAGVYNEQFF
NA	TRBD2	TRBJ2-1	TRBV7-2	TGTGCCAGCAGCCGATCCGGGACTAGCGGGAACAATGAGCAGTTCTTC	CASSRSGTSGNNEQFF
NA	NA	TRBJ1-4	TRBV5-1	TGCGCCAGCAGCTGGGGGCATGGGGAAAAACTGTTTTTT	CASSWGHGEKLFF
NA	TRBD2	TRBJ2-7	TRBV18	TGTGCCAGCTCACCGGGGACTAGCGGGAGGATGTACGAGCAGTACTTC	CASSPGTSGRMYEQYF
NA	TRBD2	TRBJ2-3	TRBV6-4	TGTGCCAGCAGCGTAGCGGGAAGCACAGATACGCAGTATTTT	CASSVAGSTDTQYF
once	NA	TRBJ2-5	TRBV7-2	TGTGCCAGCAGCTTCCGAGGGCGCCGCCAAGAGACCCAGTACTTC	CASSFRGRRQETQYF
NA	TRBD1	TRBJ2-1	TRBV19	TGTGCCAGTAGCCACCGGGACAGGAGCTACAATGAGCAGTTCTTC	CASSHRDRSYNEQFF
NA	TRBD2	TRBJ2-7	TRBV6-1	TGTGCCAGCAGTACCTCGAGCGGGAGCTTTTACGAGCAGTACTTC	CASSTSSGSFYEQYF
NA	NA	TRBJ1-1	TRBV30	TGTGCCTGGAGGCGGGTGAGCACTGAAGCTTTCTTT	CAWRRVSTEAFF
NA	TRBD2	TRBJ2-7	TRBV7-2	TGTGCCAGCAGCCTCGGACTAGCGGGGATGAGTTCCTACGAGCAGTACTTC	CASSLGLAGMSSYEQYF
NA	TRBD2	TRBJ2-1	TRBV7-2	TGTGCCAGCAGCTTACTTCCGACTAGCGGGAGGGCGCAGTTCTTC	CASSLLPTSGRAQFF
NA	TRBD1	TRBJ2-7	TRBV7-9	TGTGCCAGCAGCGCACCGGGACAGGGGGGCCGCGAGCAGTACTTC	CASSAPGQGGREQYF
NA	NA	TRBJ2-7	TRBV27	TGTGCCAGCAGTCCAACCTCGACAGATTCCTACGAGCAGTACTTC	CASSPTSTDSYEQYF
NA	NA	TRBJ2-1	TRBV7-2	TGTGCCAGCAGCTTACCCACAGACAATGAGCAGTTCTTC	CASSLPTDNEQFF
NA	NA	TRBJ2-7	TRBV30	TGTGCCTCCCAGACAGGCACCTACGAGCAGTACTTC	CASQTGTYEQYF
NA	TRBD1	TRBJ2-4	TRBV7-3	TGTGCCAGCAGCTCCAACAGGGGGGACATTCAGTACTTC	CASSSNRGDIQYF
NA	TRBD2	TRBJ2-7	TRBV7-9	TGTGCCAGCAGCTTAATCAGGGCTAGCGGGAGCCCGGGCGAGCAGTACTTC	CASSLIRASGSPGEQYF
NA	TRBD2	TRBJ2-1	TRBV27	TGTGCCAGCAGTCGAAAGACTAGCGGGCTCTACAATGAGCAGTTCTTC	CASSRKTSGLYNEQFF
NA	NA	TRBJ1-4	TRBV19	TGTGCCAGTAGTATAGCAGTCCTTGCAACTAATGAAAAACTGTTTTTT	CASSIAVLATNEKLFF
NA	TRBD2	TRBJ2-2	TRBV6-5	TGTGCCAGCAGTGGGCGACTAGCAAACACCGGGGAGCTGTTTTTT	CASSGRLANTGELFF
NA	NA	TRBJ2-7	TRBV5-1	TGCGCCAGCAGCTTGCCGTCGAGCTCCTACGAGCAGTACTTC	CASSLPSSSYEQYF
NA	TRBD2	TRBJ2-1	TRBV30	TGTGCCTGGAGTGAAGGGACTAGCAGGACCTACAGTGAGCAGTTCTTC	CAWSEGTSRTYSEQFF
few	NA	TRBJ2-7	TRBV13	TGTGCCAGCAGTCGCCCCCAGGGTTACGAGCAGTACTTC	CASSRPQGYEQYF
few	TRBD1	TRBJ2-1	TRBV2	TGTGCCAGCAGTGTTAAGACAGGGGTGATGCATGAGCAGTTCTTC	CASSVKTGVMHEQFF
NA	TRBD1	TRBJ2-3	TRBV5-4	TGTGCCAGCAGCAAGAACAGGGGGTCGGCAGATACGCAGTATTTT	CASSKNRGSADTQYF
once	TRBD1	TRBJ1-1	TRBV7-2	TGTGCCAGCAGCTTGCAGGGGGCGCAGGGGAACACTGAAGCTTTCTTT	CASSLQGAQGNTEAFF
once	NA	TRBJ2-5	TRBV20-1	TGCAGTGCCAGGATCCGGGAGACCCAGTACTTC	CSARIRETQYF
NA	NA	TRBJ2-7	TRBV28	TGTGCCAGCAGTGCAGGGGTGTCCGAGCAGTACTTC	CASSAGVSEQYF
NA	TRBD1	TRBJ2-1	TRBV11-2	TGTGCCAGCAGCCTCAGGGGGTACAATGAGCAGTTCTTC	CASSLRGYNEQFF
NA	TRBD1	TRBJ1-1	TRBV11-2	TGTGCCAGCAGCTCGGGACAGGGGGCTGAAGCTTTCTTT	CASSSGQGAEAFF
NA	NA	TRBJ2-5	TRBV18	TGTGCCAGCTCACAAGACAGACAAGAGACCCAGTACTTC	CASSQDRQETQYF
once	TRBD1	TRBJ2-7	TRBV27	TGTGCCAGCAGCCCCGGGACAGGGGCTACCTACGAGCAGTACTTC	CASSPGTGATYEQYF
NA	NA	TRBJ2-5	TRBV5-6	TGTGCCAGCAGCTGGAGGGCAGGTACGACACAAGAGACCCAGTACTTC	CASSWRAGTTQETQYF